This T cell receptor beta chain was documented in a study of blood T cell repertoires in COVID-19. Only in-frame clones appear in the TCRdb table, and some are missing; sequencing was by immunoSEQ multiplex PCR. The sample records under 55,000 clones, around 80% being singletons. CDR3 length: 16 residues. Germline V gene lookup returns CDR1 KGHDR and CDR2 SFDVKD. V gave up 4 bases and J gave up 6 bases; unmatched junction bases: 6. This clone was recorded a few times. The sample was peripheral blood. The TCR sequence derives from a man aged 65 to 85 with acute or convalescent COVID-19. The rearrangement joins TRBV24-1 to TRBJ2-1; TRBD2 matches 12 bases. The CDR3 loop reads CATSEPGLAGTNEQFF. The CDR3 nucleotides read TGTGCCACCAGTGAACCAGGACTAGCGGGGACCAATGAGCAGTTCTTC.